Listed below are T cell receptor beta chains from one sample, sequenced in a study of cytomegalovirus exposure and HLA in healthy donors. Method: immunoSEQ multiplex PCR; TCRdb's copy keeps in-frame clones and lacks some. Here the sample spans 170,000 or so clones, less than 85% being singletons. The sequenced sample was PBMCs. These receptor sequences come from a boy between 10 and 17 years old in good health and CMV-seronegative. Both conserved end residues are part of each CDR3. The D gene is left open where the match is weak. Not all rows give a size; the values are once, few, many and, for expanded clones, a class.

abundance: .; v_gene: TRBV10-1; d_gene: .; j_gene: TRBJ1-2; CDR3aa: CASSPGPGYGYTF; CDR3nt: TGCGCCAGCAGCCCAGGGCCGGGCTATGGCTACACCTTC
abundance: .; v_gene: TRBV19; d_gene: TRBD1; j_gene: TRBJ1-2; CDR3aa: CASTITGDYGYTF; CDR3nt: TGTGCCAGCACCATAACAGGGGACTATGGCTACACCTTC
abundance: .; v_gene: TRBV6-5; d_gene: .; j_gene: TRBJ2-1; CDR3aa: CASSYTGNNEQFF; CDR3nt: TGTGCCAGCAGTTACACGGGGAACAATGAGCAGTTCTTC
abundance: .; v_gene: TRBV7-9; d_gene: TRBD1; j_gene: TRBJ2-7; CDR3aa: CASSPTGQGSYEQYF; CDR3nt: TGTGCCAGCAGCCCAACGGGACAGGGTTCCTACGAGCAGTACTTC
abundance: .; v_gene: TRBV19; d_gene: TRBD1; j_gene: TRBJ1-4; CDR3aa: CASTGGQGAGNEKLFF; CDR3nt: TGTGCCAGTACCGGAGGACAGGGAGCGGGTAATGAAAAACTGTTTTTT
abundance: .; v_gene: TRBV30; d_gene: TRBD1; j_gene: TRBJ2-1; CDR3aa: CAWSRDSPDEQFF; CDR3nt: TGTGCCTGGAGTAGGGACAGTCCGGATGAGCAGTTCTTC
abundance: .; v_gene: TRBV25-1; d_gene: .; j_gene: TRBJ1-6; CDR3aa: CASSEGQRWYSPLHF; CDR3nt: TGTGCCAGCAGTGAGGGACAACGATGGTACTCACCCCTCCACTTT
abundance: once; v_gene: TRBV30; d_gene: TRBD1; j_gene: TRBJ1-1; CDR3aa: CAWGGRTGYSYEAFF; CDR3nt: TGTGCCTGGGGGGGGCGGACAGGCTACTCGTATGAAGCTTTCTTT
abundance: .; v_gene: TRBV11-1; d_gene: .; j_gene: TRBJ2-2; CDR3aa: CASSNLGRAKTGAGELFF; CDR3nt: TGTGCCAGCAGCAACTTGGGGCGGGCCAAAACGGGGGCCGGGGAGCTGTTTTTT
abundance: .; v_gene: TRBV6-5; d_gene: .; j_gene: TRBJ2-3; CDR3aa: CASSYSRPNTDTQYF; CDR3nt: TGTGCCAGCAGCTATTCTCGTCCGAACACAGATACGCAGTATTTT
abundance: .; v_gene: TRBV27; d_gene: TRBD2; j_gene: TRBJ2-7; CDR3aa: CASSLSSGGKSHEQYF; CDR3nt: TGTGCCAGCAGTCTTTCCAGCGGGGGGAAATCCCACGAGCAGTACTTC
abundance: .; v_gene: TRBV19; d_gene: TRBD2; j_gene: TRBJ2-3; CDR3aa: CASSTRTSGKADTQYF; CDR3nt: TGTGCCAGTAGTACCCGGACTAGCGGGAAAGCAGATACGCAGTATTTT
abundance: .; v_gene: TRBV10-3; d_gene: TRBD1; j_gene: TRBJ2-3; CDR3aa: CAIRQGRDADTQYF; CDR3nt: TGTGCCATTCGACAGGGAAGAGATGCAGATACGCAGTATTTT
abundance: .; v_gene: TRBV6-4; d_gene: .; j_gene: TRBJ2-2; CDR3aa: CASSDNTNTGELFF; CDR3nt: TGTGCCAGCAGTGACAACACGAACACCGGGGAGCTGTTTTTT
abundance: .; v_gene: TRBV9; d_gene: .; j_gene: TRBJ1-1; CDR3aa: CASSVAFQSQGKDTEAFF; CDR3nt: TGTGCCAGCAGCGTAGCTTTCCAGTCACAGGGAAAGGATACTGAAGCTTTCTTT
abundance: once; v_gene: TRBV9; d_gene: TRBD1; j_gene: TRBJ1-2; CDR3aa: CASSDPEQGETYGYTF; CDR3nt: TGTGCCAGCAGCGATCCCGAACAGGGGGAAACCTATGGCTACACCTTC
abundance: .; v_gene: TRBV5-1; d_gene: .; j_gene: TRBJ1-1; CDR3aa: CASSLGRGSSNTEAFF; CDR3nt: TGCGCCAGCAGCTTGGGGAGGGGTTCATCTAACACTGAAGCTTTCTTT
abundance: .; v_gene: TRBV4-2; d_gene: .; j_gene: TRBJ1-4; CDR3aa: CASSPFGDGEKLFF; CDR3nt: TGTGCCAGCAGCCCCTTCGGGGATGGGGAAAAACTGTTTTTT
abundance: .; v_gene: TRBV6-4; d_gene: .; j_gene: TRBJ1-1; CDR3aa: CASRSQPLNTEAFF; CDR3nt: TGTGCCAGCAGATCACAGCCATTGAACACTGAAGCTTTCTTT
abundance: few; v_gene: TRBV29-1; d_gene: .; j_gene: TRBJ2-1; CDR3aa: CSVEGREHEQFF; CDR3nt: TGCAGCGTTGAAGGGAGGGAACATGAGCAGTTCTTC
abundance: .; v_gene: TRBV6-1; d_gene: TRBD2; j_gene: TRBJ2-1; CDR3aa: CASSFGLAGDNEQFF; CDR3nt: TGTGCCAGCAGTTTTGGGCTAGCGGGAGACAATGAGCAGTTCTTC
abundance: .; v_gene: TRBV13; d_gene: .; j_gene: TRBJ1-6; CDR3aa: CASSLTRRSRNSPLHF; CDR3nt: TGTGCCAGCAGCTTAACTCGACGGAGTCGAAATTCACCCCTCCACTTT
abundance: few; v_gene: TRBV9; d_gene: TRBD2; j_gene: TRBJ2-3; CDR3aa: CASSVGGSGGPRDTQYF; CDR3nt: TGTGCCAGCAGCGTAGGAGGTAGCGGGGGGCCCCGGGATACGCAGTATTTT
abundance: .; v_gene: TRBV29-1; d_gene: TRBD1; j_gene: TRBJ2-2; CDR3aa: CSVEARQGDVGELFF; CDR3nt: TGCAGCGTTGAAGCCCGACAGGGGGATGTCGGGGAGCTGTTTTTT
abundance: .; v_gene: TRBV19; d_gene: .; j_gene: TRBJ2-7; CDR3aa: CASSTGSPAGEQYF; CDR3nt: TGTGCCAGTAGCACAGGGTCACCCGCCGGCGAGCAGTACTTC
abundance: .; v_gene: TRBV5-5; d_gene: .; j_gene: TRBJ1-2; CDR3aa: CASKSADLATF; CDR3nt: TGTGCCAGCAAGTCGGCGGATCTAGCCACCTTC
abundance: .; v_gene: TRBV30; d_gene: .; j_gene: TRBJ1-1; CDR3aa: CAWSANPGATEAFF; CDR3nt: TGTGCCTGGAGCGCTAATCCAGGGGCCACTGAAGCTTTCTTT
abundance: few; v_gene: TRBV25-1; d_gene: .; j_gene: TRBJ2-7; CDR3aa: CATTGSYEQYF; CDR3nt: TGTGCCACAACGGGGTCCTACGAGCAGTACTTC
abundance: .; v_gene: TRBV5-1; d_gene: TRBD1; j_gene: TRBJ1-2; CDR3aa: CASRVGQGGYYGYTF; CDR3nt: TGCGCCAGCAGGGTCGGGCAGGGGGGTTACTATGGCTACACCTTC
abundance: .; v_gene: TRBV30; d_gene: TRBD2; j_gene: TRBJ2-3; CDR3aa: CAFPREGGDTQYF; CDR3nt: TGTGCCTTTCCAAGGGAGGGAGGAGATACGCAGTATTTT
abundance: .; v_gene: TRBV18; d_gene: .; j_gene: TRBJ1-2; CDR3aa: CASSPRAQGGYGYTF; CDR3nt: TGTGCCAGCTCCCCTCGGGCTCAGGGAGGGTATGGCTACACCTTC
abundance: few; v_gene: TRBV9; d_gene: TRBD2; j_gene: TRBJ2-7; CDR3aa: CASSGGGPSYEQYF; CDR3nt: TGTGCCAGCAGCGGGGGGGGTCCTTCCTACGAGCAGTACTTC
abundance: .; v_gene: TRBV18; d_gene: .; j_gene: TRBJ2-7; CDR3aa: CASSPAGPPSDEQYF; CDR3nt: TGTGCCAGCTCACCAGCGGGACCCCCTAGTGACGAGCAGTACTTC
abundance: .; v_gene: TRBV7-9; d_gene: .; j_gene: TRBJ2-7; CDR3aa: CASSGEAVSYEQYF; CDR3nt: TGTGCCAGCAGCGGGGAGGCAGTGTCCTACGAGCAGTACTTC
abundance: .; v_gene: TRBV9; d_gene: .; j_gene: TRBJ2-7; CDR3aa: CASSVGSGSYEQYF; CDR3nt: TGTGCCAGCAGCGTAGGCAGCGGCTCCTACGAGCAGTACTTC
abundance: .; v_gene: TRBV19; d_gene: TRBD1; j_gene: TRBJ1-5; CDR3aa: CASRTTDRERQPQHF; CDR3nt: TGTGCCAGTAGGACCACGGACAGGGAGAGACAGCCCCAGCATTTT
abundance: few; v_gene: TRBV19; d_gene: .; j_gene: TRBJ1-2; CDR3aa: CASSIRGDYGYTF; CDR3nt: TGTGCCAGTAGTATTCGAGGAGACTATGGCTACACCTTC
abundance: .; v_gene: TRBV29-1; d_gene: .; j_gene: TRBJ1-1; CDR3aa: CSVCEASTEAFF; CDR3nt: TGCAGCGTTTGCGAGGCGAGCACTGAAGCTTTCTTT
abundance: .; v_gene: TRBV7-8; d_gene: TRBD2; j_gene: TRBJ2-1; CDR3aa: CASSQGTSYFYEQFF; CDR3nt: TGTGCCAGCAGCCAGGGGACTAGCTACTTTTATGAGCAGTTCTTC
abundance: .; v_gene: TRBV4-3; d_gene: .; j_gene: TRBJ1-2; CDR3aa: CASSQEQRYTRYGYTF; CDR3nt: TGCGCCAGCAGCCAAGAACAGCGGTATACCCGGTATGGCTACACCTTC
abundance: .; v_gene: TRBV5-6; d_gene: .; j_gene: TRBJ1-2; CDR3aa: CASRPDSFYGYTF; CDR3nt: TGTGCCAGCAGGCCGGACAGCTTCTATGGCTACACCTTC
abundance: .; v_gene: TRBV19; d_gene: TRBD1; j_gene: TRBJ1-1; CDR3aa: CASSTGQGDTEAFF; CDR3nt: TGTGCCAGTAGTACGGGACAGGGGGACACTGAAGCTTTCTTT
abundance: once; v_gene: TRBV18; d_gene: TRBD1; j_gene: TRBJ1-2; CDR3aa: CASSPPDRGREGYTF; CDR3nt: TGTGCCAGCTCACCACCGGACAGGGGGCGAGAGGGCTACACCTTC
abundance: .; v_gene: TRBV2; d_gene: .; j_gene: TRBJ1-1; CDR3aa: CASRGRGGGTEAFF; CDR3nt: TGTGCCAGCAGGGGAAGGGGGGGAGGTACTGAAGCTTTCTTT
abundance: .; v_gene: TRBV7-3; d_gene: .; j_gene: TRBJ2-2; CDR3aa: CASSLRWQGSNTGELFF; CDR3nt: TGTGCCAGCAGCTTACGTTGGCAGGGCTCGAACACCGGGGAGCTGTTTTTT
abundance: .; v_gene: TRBV7-9; d_gene: .; j_gene: TRBJ2-5; CDR3aa: CASSGKGNGETQYF; CDR3nt: TGTGCCAGCAGCGGAAAGGGGAATGGGGAGACCCAGTACTTC
abundance: .; v_gene: TRBV9; d_gene: .; j_gene: TRBJ2-6; CDR3aa: CASSVVAGAGANVLTF; CDR3nt: TGTGCCAGCAGCGTAGTGGCAGGGGCCGGAGCCAACGTCCTGACTTTC
abundance: .; v_gene: TRBV6-1; d_gene: TRBD2; j_gene: TRBJ2-7; CDR3aa: CASRMLAGGPYEQYF; CDR3nt: TGTGCCAGCAGGATGCTAGCGGGAGGGCCCTACGAGCAGTACTTC
abundance: .; v_gene: TRBV11-2; d_gene: TRBD1; j_gene: TRBJ2-7; CDR3aa: CASSPSGQNYEQYF; CDR3nt: TGTGCCAGCAGCCCTTCGGGACAGAACTACGAGCAGTACTTC
abundance: .; v_gene: TRBV30; d_gene: .; j_gene: TRBJ1-1; CDR3aa: CAWSVLPNTEAFF; CDR3nt: TGTGCCTGGAGTGTACTCCCGAACACTGAAGCTTTCTTT
abundance: once; v_gene: TRBV11-3; d_gene: .; j_gene: TRBJ2-5; CDR3aa: CASSQGGVIKETQYF; CDR3nt: TGTGCCAGCAGCCAAGGCGGGGTTATTAAAGAGACCCAGTACTTC
abundance: .; v_gene: TRBV6-5; d_gene: TRBD1; j_gene: TRBJ1-2; CDR3aa: CASRVPGTGVYGYTF; CDR3nt: TGTGCCAGCAGAGTTCCCGGGACAGGTGTCTATGGCTACACCTTC
abundance: .; v_gene: TRBV4-3; d_gene: TRBD1; j_gene: TRBJ1-2; CDR3aa: CASSQDPRGQGTYGYTF; CDR3nt: TGCGCCAGCAGCCAAGATCCTCGCGGACAGGGGACGTATGGCTACACCTTC
abundance: .; v_gene: TRBV9; d_gene: .; j_gene: TRBJ2-7; CDR3aa: CASSVVWASYEQYF; CDR3nt: TGTGCCAGCAGCGTAGTTTGGGCGTCCTACGAGCAGTACTTC
abundance: .; v_gene: TRBV11-3; d_gene: .; j_gene: TRBJ2-5; CDR3aa: CASSPRDWSGRETQYF; CDR3nt: TGTGCCAGCAGCCCCCGGGACTGGTCAGGGCGCGAGACCCAGTACTTC
abundance: .; v_gene: TRBV5-6; d_gene: TRBD2; j_gene: TRBJ2-5; CDR3aa: CASSFSSGREQYF; CDR3nt: TGTGCCAGCAGCTTTTCTTCAGGGAGGGAGCAGTACTTC
abundance: .; v_gene: TRBV28; d_gene: .; j_gene: TRBJ1-1; CDR3aa: CASSQDSGLGAFF; CDR3nt: TGTGCCAGCAGTCAGGACAGTGGCTTGGGTGCTTTCTTT